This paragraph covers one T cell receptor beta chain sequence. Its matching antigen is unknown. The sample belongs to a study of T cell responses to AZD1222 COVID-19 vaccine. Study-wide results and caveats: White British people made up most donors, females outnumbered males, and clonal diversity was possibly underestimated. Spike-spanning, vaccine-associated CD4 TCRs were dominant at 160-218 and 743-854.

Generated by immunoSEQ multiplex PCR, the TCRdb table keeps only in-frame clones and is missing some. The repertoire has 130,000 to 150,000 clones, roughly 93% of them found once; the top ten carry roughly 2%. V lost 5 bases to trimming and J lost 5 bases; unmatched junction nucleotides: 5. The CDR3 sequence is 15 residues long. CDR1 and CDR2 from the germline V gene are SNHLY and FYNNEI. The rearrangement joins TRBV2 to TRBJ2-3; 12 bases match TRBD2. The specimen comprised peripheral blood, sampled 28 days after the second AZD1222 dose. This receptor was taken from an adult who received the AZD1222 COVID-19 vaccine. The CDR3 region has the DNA TGTGCCAGCAGTCCTGAGACTAGCGGGGGAGATACGCAGTATTTT. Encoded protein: CASSPETSGGDTQYF.